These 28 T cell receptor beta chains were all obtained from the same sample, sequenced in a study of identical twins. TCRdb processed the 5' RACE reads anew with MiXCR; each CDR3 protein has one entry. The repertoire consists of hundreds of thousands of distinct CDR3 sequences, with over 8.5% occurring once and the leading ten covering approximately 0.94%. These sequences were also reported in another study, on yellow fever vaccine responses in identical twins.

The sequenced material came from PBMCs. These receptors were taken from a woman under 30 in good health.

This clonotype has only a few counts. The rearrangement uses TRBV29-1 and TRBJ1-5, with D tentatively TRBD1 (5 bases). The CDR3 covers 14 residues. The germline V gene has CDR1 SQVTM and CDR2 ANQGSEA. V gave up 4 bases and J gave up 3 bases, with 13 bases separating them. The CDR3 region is CSVGQGGNNQPQHF. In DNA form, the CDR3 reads TGCAGCGTTGGCCAGGGTGGGAACAATCAGCCCCAGCATTTT.

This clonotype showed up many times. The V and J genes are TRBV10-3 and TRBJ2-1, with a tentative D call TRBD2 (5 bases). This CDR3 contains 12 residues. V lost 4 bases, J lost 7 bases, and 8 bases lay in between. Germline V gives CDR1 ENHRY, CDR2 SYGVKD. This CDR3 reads CAISGGPNEQFF. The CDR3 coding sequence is TGTGCCATCAGTGGAGGGCCGAATGAGCAGTTCTTC.

The CDR3 DNA is TGTGCCAGCAGCACCCTATTGAGCACAGATACGCAGTATTTT. Amino acids: CASSTLLSTDTQYF. V is TRBV7-2 and J is TRBJ2-3; D gene ambiguous. From germline, CDR1 is SGHTA and CDR2 FQGNSA. The CDR3 is made up of 14 amino acids. Trimming took off 5 bases at V and 0 bases at J, with 9 bases between the two ends. The variable domain in full, with the rest retrieved from reference TRBV7-2 and TRBJ2-3, is GAGVSQSPSNKVTEKGKDVELRCDPISGHTALYWYRQSLGQGLEFLIYFQGNSAPDKSGLPSDRFSAERTGGSVSTLTIQRTQQEDSAVYLCASSTLLSTDTQYFGPGTRLTVL.

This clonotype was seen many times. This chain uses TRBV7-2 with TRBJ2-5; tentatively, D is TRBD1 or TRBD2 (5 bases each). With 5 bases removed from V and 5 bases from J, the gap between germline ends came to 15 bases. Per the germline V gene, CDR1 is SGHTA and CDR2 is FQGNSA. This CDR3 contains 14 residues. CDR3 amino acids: CASSRSSGPETQYF. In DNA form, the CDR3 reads TGTGCCAGCAGCCGATCCTCGGGGCCGGAGACCCAGTACTTC.

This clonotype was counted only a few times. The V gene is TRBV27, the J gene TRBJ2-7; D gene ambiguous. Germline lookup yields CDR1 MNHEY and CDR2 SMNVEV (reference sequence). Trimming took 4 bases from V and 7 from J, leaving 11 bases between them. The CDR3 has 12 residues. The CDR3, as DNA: TGTGCCAGCAGTTCCCCCTCGAGGGAGCAGTACTTC. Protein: CASSSPSREQYF.

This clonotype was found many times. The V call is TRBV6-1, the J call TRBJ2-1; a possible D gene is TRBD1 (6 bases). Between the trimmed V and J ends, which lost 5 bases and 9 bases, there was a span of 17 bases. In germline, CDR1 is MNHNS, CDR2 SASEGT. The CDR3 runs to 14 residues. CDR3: CASSRPDSYGEQFF. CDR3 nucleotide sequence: TGTGCCAGCAGTCGCCCGGACAGTTACGGTGAGCAGTTCTTC.

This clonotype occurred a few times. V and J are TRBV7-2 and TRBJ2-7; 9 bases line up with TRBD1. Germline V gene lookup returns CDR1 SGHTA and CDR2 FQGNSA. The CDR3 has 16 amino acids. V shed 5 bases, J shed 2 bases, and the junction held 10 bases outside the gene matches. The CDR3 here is CASSPQGALLAYEQYF. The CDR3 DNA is TGTGCCAGCAGCCCACAGGGGGCTCTATTAGCCTACGAGCAGTACTTC.

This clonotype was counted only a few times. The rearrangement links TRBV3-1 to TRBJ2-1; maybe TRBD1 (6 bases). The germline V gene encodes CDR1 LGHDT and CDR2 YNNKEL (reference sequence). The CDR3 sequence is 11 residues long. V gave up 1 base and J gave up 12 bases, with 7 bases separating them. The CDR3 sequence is CASSQGRGQFF. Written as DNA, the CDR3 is TGTGCCAGCAGCCAAGGCAGGGGGCAGTTCTTC.

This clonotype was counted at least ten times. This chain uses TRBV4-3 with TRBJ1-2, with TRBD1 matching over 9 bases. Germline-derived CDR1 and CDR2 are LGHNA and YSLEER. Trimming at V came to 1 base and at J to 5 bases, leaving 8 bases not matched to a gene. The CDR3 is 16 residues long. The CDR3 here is CASSQGGTGILYGYTF. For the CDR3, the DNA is TGCGCCAGCAGCCAAGGCGGGACAGGGATCCTTTATGGCTACACCTTC.

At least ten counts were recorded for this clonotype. The CDR3 DNA follows: TGCAGCGGGGAGGACAGGGGGCGATACAATGAGCAGTTCTTC. This sequence encodes CSGEDRGRYNEQFF. The V and J genes are TRBV29-1 and TRBJ2-1; 11 bases fit TRBD1. The germline V gene encodes CDR1 SQVTM and CDR2 ANQGSEA. This CDR3 has 14 residues. J gave up 4 bases and V 7 bases, and 6 bases lay outside the gene matches.

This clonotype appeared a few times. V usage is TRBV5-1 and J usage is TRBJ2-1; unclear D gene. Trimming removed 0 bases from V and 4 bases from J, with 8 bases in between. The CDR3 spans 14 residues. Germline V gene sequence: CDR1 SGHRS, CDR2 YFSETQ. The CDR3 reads CASSLGMTYNEQFF. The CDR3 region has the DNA TGCGCCAGCAGCTTGGGTATGACTTACAATGAGCAGTTCTTC.

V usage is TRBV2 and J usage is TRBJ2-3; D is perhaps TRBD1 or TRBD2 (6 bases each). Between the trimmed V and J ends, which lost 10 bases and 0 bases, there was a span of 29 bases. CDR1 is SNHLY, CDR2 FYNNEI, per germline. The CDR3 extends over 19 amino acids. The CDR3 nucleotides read TGTGCCATCTGTTTTGGGCTTCTCGGGGGCCACTCTAGCACAGATACGCAGTATTTT. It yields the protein CAICFGLLGGHSSTDTQYF.

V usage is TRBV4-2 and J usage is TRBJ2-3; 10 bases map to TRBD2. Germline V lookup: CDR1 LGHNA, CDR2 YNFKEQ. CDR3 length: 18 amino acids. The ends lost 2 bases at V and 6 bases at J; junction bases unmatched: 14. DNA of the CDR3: TGTGCCAGCAGCCAAACGGGTCTAGCGGGAGCGCAAAGGGATACGCAGTATTTT. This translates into CASSQTGLAGAQRDTQYF.

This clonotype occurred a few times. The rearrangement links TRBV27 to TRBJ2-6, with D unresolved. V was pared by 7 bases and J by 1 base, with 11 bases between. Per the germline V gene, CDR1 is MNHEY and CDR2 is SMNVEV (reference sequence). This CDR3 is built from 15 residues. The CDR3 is CASTLSFSGANVLTF. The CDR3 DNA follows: TGTGCCAGCACCCTGAGTTTTTCTGGGGCCAACGTCCTGACTTTC.

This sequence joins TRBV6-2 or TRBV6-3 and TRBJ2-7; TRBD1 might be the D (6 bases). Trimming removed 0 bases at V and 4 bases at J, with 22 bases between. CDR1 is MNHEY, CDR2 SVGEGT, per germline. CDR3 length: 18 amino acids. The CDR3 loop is CASSYSVDLDRWRYEQYF. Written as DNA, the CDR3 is TGTGCCAGCAGTTACTCTGTGGATCTAGACAGGTGGAGGTACGAGCAGTACTTC.

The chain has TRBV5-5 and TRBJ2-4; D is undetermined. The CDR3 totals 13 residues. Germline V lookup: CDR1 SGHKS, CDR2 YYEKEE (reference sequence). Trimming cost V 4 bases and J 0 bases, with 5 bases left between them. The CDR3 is CASSPIAKNIQYF. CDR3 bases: TGTGCCAGCAGCCCAATAGCCAAAAACATTCAGTACTTC.

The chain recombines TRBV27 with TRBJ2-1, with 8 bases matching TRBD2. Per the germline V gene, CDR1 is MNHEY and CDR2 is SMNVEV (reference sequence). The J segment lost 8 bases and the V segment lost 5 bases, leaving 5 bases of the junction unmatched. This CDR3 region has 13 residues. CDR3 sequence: CASSPGTSDEQFF. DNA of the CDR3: TGTGCCAGCAGTCCTGGGACTAGTGATGAGCAGTTCTTC.

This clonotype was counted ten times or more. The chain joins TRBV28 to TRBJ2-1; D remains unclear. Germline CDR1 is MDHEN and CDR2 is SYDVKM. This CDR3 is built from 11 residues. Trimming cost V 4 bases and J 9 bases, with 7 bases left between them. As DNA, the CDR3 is TGTGCCAGCAGTTCGAGAGGTGAGCAGTTCTTC. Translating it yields CASSSRGEQFF.

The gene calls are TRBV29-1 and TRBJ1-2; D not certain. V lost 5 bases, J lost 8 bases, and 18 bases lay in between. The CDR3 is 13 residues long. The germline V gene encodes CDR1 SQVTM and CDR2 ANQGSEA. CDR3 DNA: TGCAGCGTTATTTTCGGTACCGCCTGGGGCTACACCTTC. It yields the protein CSVIFGTAWGYTF.

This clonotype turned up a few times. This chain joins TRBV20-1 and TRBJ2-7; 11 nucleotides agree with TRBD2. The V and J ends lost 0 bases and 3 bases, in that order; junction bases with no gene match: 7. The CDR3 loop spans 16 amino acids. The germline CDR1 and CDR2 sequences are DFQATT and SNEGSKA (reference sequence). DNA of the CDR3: TGCAGTGCTAGAGATGCCCGACTAGCGGGAAACTACGAGCAGTACTTC. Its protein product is CSARDARLAGNYEQYF.

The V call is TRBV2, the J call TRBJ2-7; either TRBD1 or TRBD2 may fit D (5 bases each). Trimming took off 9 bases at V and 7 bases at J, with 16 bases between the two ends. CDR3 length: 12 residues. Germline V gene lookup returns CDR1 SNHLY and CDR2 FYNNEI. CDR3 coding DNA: TGTGCCAGTACTCAGGGAGCGAGGGAGCAGTACTTC. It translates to CASTQGAREQYF.

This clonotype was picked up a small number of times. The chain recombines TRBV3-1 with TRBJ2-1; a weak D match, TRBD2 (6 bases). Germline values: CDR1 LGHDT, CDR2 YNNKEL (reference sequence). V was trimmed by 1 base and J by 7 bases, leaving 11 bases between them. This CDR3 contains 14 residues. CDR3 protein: CASSQGLVRNEQFF. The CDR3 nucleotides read TGTGCCAGCAGCCAAGGACTAGTCAGAAATGAGCAGTTCTTC.

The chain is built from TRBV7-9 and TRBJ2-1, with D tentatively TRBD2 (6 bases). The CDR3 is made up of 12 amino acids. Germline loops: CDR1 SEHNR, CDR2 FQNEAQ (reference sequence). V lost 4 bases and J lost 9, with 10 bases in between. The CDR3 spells CASSSQRVEQFF. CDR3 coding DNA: TGTGCCAGCAGCTCACAGCGGGTTGAGCAGTTCTTC.

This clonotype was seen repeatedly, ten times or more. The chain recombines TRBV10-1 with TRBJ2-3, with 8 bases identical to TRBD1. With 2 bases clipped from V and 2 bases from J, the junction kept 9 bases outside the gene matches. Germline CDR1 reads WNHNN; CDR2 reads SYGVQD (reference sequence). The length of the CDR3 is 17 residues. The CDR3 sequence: CASSELTGETATDTQYF. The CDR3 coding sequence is TGCGCCAGCAGTGAGCTGACAGGGGAAACGGCCACAGATACGCAGTATTTT.

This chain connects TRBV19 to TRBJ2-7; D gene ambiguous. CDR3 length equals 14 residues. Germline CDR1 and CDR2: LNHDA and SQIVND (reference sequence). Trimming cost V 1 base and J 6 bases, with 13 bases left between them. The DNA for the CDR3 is TGTGCCAGTAGTATAGGTGTAGGAACCGGCGAGCAGTACTTC. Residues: CASSIGVGTGEQYF. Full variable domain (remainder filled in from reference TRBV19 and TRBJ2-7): DGGITQSPKYLFRKEGQNVTLSCEQNLNHDAMYWYRQDPGQGLRLIYYSQIVNDFQKGDIAEGYSVSREKKESFPLTVTSAQKNPTAFYLCASSIGVGTGEQYFGPGTRLTVT.

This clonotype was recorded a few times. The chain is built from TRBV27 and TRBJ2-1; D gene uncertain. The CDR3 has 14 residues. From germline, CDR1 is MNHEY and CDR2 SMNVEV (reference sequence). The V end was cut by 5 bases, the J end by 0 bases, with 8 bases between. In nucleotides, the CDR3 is TGTGCCAGCAGTATTCACAGCTCCTACAATGAGCAGTTCTTC. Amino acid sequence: CASSIHSSYNEQFF.

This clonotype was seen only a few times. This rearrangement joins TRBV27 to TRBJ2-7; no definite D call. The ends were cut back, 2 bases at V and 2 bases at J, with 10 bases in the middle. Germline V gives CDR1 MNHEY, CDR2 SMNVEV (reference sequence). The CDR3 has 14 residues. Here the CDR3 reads CASSLVGITYEQYF. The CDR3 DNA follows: TGTGCCAGCAGTTTAGTAGGGATCACCTACGAGCAGTACTTC.

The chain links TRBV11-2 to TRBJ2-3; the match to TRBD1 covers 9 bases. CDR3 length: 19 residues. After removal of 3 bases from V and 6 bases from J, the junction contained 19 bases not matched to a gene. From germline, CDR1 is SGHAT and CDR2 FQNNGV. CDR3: CASSLLPAGQGTERDTQYF. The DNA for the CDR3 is TGTGCCAGCAGCTTGCTTCCGGCTGGACAGGGGACCGAGCGGGATACGCAGTATTTT.